The sequence of this T cell receptor (beta chain) was determined in a study of T cell changes during pregnancy in multiple sclerosis. Assay used: immunoSEQ multiplex PCR; TCRdb lists only in-frame clones, some missing. Of roughly 39,000 clones in the sample, about 90% are singletons; the top ten hold around 0.4%. This sequence originates from a female donor in good health, enrolled as a control in a pregnancy study. The sequencing used CD4+ T cells from peripheral blood mononuclear cells, collected after pregnancy.

CDR3 nucleotides: TGTGCCAGCAGCCCCGGGACTAGCGGGAGCCCTGGGCAAGAGACCCAGTACTTC. Translation: CASSPGTSGSPGQETQYF. The rearrangement uses TRBV5-8 and TRBJ2-5; TRBD2 matches at 14 bases. There are 18 residues in the CDR3. With V trimmed by 4 bases and J by 2 bases, 10 bases remained unmatched. The germline CDR1 and CDR2 sequences are SGHTS and YDEGEE.